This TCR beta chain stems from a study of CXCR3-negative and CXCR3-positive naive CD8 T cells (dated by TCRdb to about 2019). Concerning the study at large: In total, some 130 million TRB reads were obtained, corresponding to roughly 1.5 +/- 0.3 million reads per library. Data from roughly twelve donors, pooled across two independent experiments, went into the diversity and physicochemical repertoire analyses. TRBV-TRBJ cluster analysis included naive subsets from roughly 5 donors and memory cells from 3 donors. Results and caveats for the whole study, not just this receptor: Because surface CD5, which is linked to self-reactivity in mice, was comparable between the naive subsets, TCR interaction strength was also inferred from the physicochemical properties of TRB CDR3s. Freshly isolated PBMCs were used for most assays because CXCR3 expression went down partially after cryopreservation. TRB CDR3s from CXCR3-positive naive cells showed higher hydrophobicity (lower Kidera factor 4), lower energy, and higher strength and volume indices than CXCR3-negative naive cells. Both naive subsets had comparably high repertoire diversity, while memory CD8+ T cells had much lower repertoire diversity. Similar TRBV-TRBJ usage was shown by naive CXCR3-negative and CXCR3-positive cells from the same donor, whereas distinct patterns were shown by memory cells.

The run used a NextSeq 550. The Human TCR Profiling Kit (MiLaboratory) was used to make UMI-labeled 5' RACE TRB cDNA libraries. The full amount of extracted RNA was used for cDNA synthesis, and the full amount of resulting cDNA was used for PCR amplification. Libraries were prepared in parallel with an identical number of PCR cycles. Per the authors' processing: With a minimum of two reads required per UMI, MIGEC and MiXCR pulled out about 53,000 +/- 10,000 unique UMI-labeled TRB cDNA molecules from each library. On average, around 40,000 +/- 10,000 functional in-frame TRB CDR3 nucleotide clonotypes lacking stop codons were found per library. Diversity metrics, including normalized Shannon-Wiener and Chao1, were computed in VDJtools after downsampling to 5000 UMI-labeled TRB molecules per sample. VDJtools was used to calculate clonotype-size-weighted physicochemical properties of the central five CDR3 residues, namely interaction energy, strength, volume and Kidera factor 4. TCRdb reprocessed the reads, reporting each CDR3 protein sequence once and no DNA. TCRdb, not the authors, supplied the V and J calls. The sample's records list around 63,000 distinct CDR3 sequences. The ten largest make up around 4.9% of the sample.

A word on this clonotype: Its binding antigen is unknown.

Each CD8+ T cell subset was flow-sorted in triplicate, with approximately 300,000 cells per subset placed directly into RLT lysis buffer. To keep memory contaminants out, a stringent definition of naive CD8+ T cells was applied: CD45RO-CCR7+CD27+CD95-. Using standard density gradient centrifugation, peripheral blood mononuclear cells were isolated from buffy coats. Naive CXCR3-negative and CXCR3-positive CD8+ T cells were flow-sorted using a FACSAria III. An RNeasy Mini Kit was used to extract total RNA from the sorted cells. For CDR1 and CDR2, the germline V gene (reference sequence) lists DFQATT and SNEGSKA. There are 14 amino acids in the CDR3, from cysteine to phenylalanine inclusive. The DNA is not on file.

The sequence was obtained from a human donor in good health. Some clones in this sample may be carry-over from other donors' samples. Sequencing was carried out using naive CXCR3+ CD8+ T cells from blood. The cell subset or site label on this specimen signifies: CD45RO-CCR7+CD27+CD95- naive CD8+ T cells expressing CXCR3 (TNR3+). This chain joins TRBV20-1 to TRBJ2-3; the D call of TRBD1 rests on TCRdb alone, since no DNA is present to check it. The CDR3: CSARTGGEADTQYF.